This T cell receptor (beta chain) originates from a study of blood T cell repertoires in COVID-19. As for the study in general: Italy, Spain and the United States were the sources of the convalescent and acute COVID-19 samples.

In the authors' workflow: Estimation of nucleated cell counts was performed using reference gene primer amplification. Repertoires were generated with immunoSEQ multiplex PCR, while TCRdb's copy carries only in-frame clones and drops some. That table gives V, J and clone size, and the DNA gave D and trimming. Of about 390,000 clones listed, around nine tenths were seen once; the top ten hold roughly 9.4%. CDR1 and CDR2 (germline): LNHDA, SQIVND (reference sequence). This CDR3 spans 17 amino acids. J was trimmed by 0 bases and V by 5 bases; bases with no gene match: 6. Enrolled through a virtual design, the participants were between roughly 18 and 90 years of age and came from fewer than 30 US areas. Recovery meant two consecutive negative NP/OP PCR tests, professional clearance, or resolved symptoms.

The sequence was collected from a woman aged 45 to 65 who had recovered from COVID-19. The rearrangement links TRBV19 to TRBJ2-6, with TRBD1 identical over 8 bases. The sequencing input was PBMCs or T cells enriched from blood (not recorded which). CDR3 protein: CASSEDRAISGANVLTF. CDR3 DNA: TGTGCCAGTAGTGAGGACAGGGCCATCTCTGGGGCCAACGTCCTGACTTTC.